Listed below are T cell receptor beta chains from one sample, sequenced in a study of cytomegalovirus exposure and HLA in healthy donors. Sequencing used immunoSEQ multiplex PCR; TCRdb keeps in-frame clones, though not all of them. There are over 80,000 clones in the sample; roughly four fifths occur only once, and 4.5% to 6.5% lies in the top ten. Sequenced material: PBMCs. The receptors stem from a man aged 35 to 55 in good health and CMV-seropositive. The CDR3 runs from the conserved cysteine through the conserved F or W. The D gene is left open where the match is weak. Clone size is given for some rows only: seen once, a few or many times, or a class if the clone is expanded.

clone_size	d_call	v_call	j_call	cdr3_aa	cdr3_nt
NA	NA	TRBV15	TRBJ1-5	CATSSYSNQPQHF	TGTGCCACCAGCAGCTATAGCAATCAGCCCCAGCATTTT
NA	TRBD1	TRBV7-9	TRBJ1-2	CASSPRTGADYGYTF	TGTGCCAGCAGCCCCCGGACAGGGGCCGACTATGGCTACACCTTC
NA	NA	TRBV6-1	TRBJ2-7	CASSWGTPVTYEQYF	TGTGCCAGCAGTTGGGGGACACCAGTTACCTACGAGCAGTACTTC
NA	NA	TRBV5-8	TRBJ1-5	CASSLMAGRNQPQHF	TGTGCCAGCAGCTTGATGGCAGGGAGGAATCAGCCCCAGCATTTT
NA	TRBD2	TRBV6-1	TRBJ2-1	CASSEPPGLAGEQFF	TGTGCCAGCAGTGAGCCCCCGGGACTAGCAGGTGAGCAGTTCTTC
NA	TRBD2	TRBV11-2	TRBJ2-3	CASSFGLAGADTQYF	TGTGCCAGCAGCTTCGGACTAGCGGGAGCAGATACGCAGTATTTT
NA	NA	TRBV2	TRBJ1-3	CASRSKDSFSGNTIYF	TGTGCCAGCAGGAGCAAGGACAGTTTCTCTGGAAACACCATATATTTT
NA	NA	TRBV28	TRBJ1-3	CASSFIGVSTIYF	TGTGCCAGCAGTTTTATCGGGGTTTCGACCATATATTTT
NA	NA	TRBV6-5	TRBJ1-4	CASRAQGSEKLFF	TGTGCCAGCAGAGCCCAGGGGAGTGAAAAACTGTTTTTT
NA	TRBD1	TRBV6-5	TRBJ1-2	CASSRDRADSYTF	TGTGCCAGCAGCCGGGACAGGGCGGATTCCTACACCTTC
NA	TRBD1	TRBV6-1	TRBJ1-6	CASSERTGASPLHF	TGTGCCAGCAGCGAACGGACAGGTGCTTCACCCCTCCACTTT
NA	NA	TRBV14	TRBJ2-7	CASSPPVVRGSSYEQYF	TGTGCCAGCAGCCCTCCCGTGGTCAGGGGTAGCTCCTACGAGCAGTACTTC
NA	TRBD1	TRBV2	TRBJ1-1	CASSVSGTGGARGTEAFF	TGTGCCAGCAGTGTATCCGGGACAGGGGGCGCGAGGGGCACTGAAGCTTTCTTT
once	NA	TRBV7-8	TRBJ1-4	CASSLAPGGRPVEKLFF	TGTGCCAGCAGCTTAGCCCCGGGGGGGCGTCCGGTTGAAAAACTGTTTTTT
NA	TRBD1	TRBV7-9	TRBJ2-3	CASSPWERTGVGDTQYF	TGTGCCAGCAGCCCTTGGGAGAGGACAGGGGTGGGAGATACGCAGTATTTT
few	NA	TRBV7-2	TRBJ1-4	CASSLDRTRINEKLFF	TGTGCCAGCAGCTTAGATAGGACACGGATCAATGAAAAACTGTTTTTT
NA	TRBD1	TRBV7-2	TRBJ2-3	CASSFIGGTGPDTQYF	TGTGCCAGCAGCTTCATCGGCGGGACAGGGCCAGATACGCAGTATTTT
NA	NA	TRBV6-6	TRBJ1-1	CASSQYRGGNTEAFF	TGTGCCAGCAGTCAATACCGGGGGGGGAACACTGAAGCTTTCTTT
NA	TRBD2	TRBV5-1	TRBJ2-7	CASSSPRLAGGRQYF	TGCGCCAGCAGCTCTCCTCGACTAGCGGGAGGGAGGCAGTACTTC
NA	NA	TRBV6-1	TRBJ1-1	CASSEVGGDTEAFF	TGTGCCAGCAGTGAAGTTGGCGGAGACACTGAAGCTTTCTTT
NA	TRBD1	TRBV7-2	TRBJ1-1	CASSKGQTNTEAFF	TGTGCCAGCAGCAAGGGACAGACGAACACTGAAGCTTTCTTT
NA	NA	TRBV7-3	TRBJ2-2	CASSSQGGGGELFF	TGTGCCAGCAGCTCCCAGGGGGGCGGCGGGGAGCTGTTTTTT
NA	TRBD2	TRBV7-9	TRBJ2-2	CSSSPIWGTSGRDGELFF	TGTTCCAGCAGCCCGATTTGGGGGACTAGCGGGAGAGACGGGGAGCTGTTTTTT
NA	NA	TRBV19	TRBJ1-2	CASSIDGRTEGPYGYTF	TGTGCCAGTAGTATAGATGGGAGGACGGAGGGACCCTATGGCTACACCTTC
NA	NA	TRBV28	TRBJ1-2	CASSLLGEAYGYTF	TGTGCCAGCAGTTTATTAGGAGAGGCCTATGGCTACACCTTC
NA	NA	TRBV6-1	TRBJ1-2	CASSENMDSGGYTF	TGTGCCAGCAGTGAAAATATGGATTCAGGCGGCTACACCTTC
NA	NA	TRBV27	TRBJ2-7	CASSLSPSYEQYF	TGTGCCAGCAGTTTATCCCCTAGCTACGAGCAGTACTTC
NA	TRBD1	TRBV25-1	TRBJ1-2	CASRPQGENYGYTF	TGTGCCAGCAGGCCCCAGGGGGAAAACTATGGCTACACCTTC
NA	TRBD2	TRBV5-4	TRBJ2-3	CASSLRTSGSRKDTQYF	TGTGCCAGCAGCTTAAGGACTAGCGGGAGCCGGAAAGATACGCAGTATTTT
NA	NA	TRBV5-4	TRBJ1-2	CASRGEGVGYTF	TGTGCCAGCAGGGGAGAGGGGGTCGGCTACACCTTC
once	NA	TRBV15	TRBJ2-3	CATSRDKAGDTQYF	TGTGCCACCAGCAGAGATAAGGCGGGAGATACGCAGTATTTT
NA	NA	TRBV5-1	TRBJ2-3	CASSPSVSTDTQYF	TGCGCCAGCAGCCCGTCGGTTAGCACAGATACGCAGTATTTT
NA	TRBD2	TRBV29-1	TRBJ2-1	CSVTTTCGGAYYNEQFF	TGCAGCGTGACGACGACTTGCGGGGGGGCCTACTACAATGAGCAGTTCTTC
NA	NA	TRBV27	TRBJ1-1	CASSPSGGGTEAFF	TGTGCCAGCAGTCCCTCCGGGGGTGGCACTGAAGCTTTCTTT
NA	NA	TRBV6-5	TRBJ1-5	CASSFQGPDQPQHF	TGTGCCAGCAGTTTCCAGGGCCCCGATCAGCCCCAGCATTTT
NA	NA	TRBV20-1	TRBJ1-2	CSATGAYGYTF	TGCAGTGCTACAGGGGCCTATGGCTACACCTTC
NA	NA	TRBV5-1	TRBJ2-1	CASSLAGNEQFF	TGCGCCAGCAGCTTGGCAGGGAATGAGCAGTTCTTC
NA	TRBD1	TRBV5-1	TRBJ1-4	CASSSGTAGEKLFF	TGCGCCAGCAGCTCAGGGACAGCAGGCGAAAAACTGTTTTTT
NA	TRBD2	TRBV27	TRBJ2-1	CASSSLAGASGEQFF	TGTGCCAGCAGTTCACTAGCGGGAGCCTCCGGTGAGCAGTTCTTC
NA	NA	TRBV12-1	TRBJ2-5	CAPPTRQAETQYF	TGTGCCCCACCTACCCGGCAGGCCGAGACCCAGTACTTC
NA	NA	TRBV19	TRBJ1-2	CASSALRQRLANYGYTF	TGTGCCAGTAGTGCCCTACGACAGCGCCTAGCTAACTATGGCTACACCTTC
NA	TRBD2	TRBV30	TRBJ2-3	CAWSGPSGTSTDTQYF	TGTGCCTGGAGTGGTCCTAGCGGGACAAGCACAGATACGCAGTATTTT
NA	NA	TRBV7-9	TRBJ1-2	CASGTSGALQPHYGYTF	TGTGCCAGTGGGACCTCAGGGGCATTGCAACCCCACTATGGCTACACCTTC
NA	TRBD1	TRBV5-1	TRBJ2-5	CASSLDREQETQYF	TGCGCCAGCAGCCTGGACAGGGAACAAGAGACCCAGTACTTC
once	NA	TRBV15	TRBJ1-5	CATSPAGDSNQPQHF	TGTGCCACCAGCCCAGCGGGGGATAGCAATCAGCCCCAGCATTTT
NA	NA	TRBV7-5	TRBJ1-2	CARSLFPQTVNYGYTF	TGTGCCAGAAGCTTATTTCCCCAGACAGTTAACTATGGCTACACCTTC
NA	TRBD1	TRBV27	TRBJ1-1	CASRGQGNTEAFF	TGTGCCAGCAGGGGACAGGGGAACACTGAAGCTTTCTTT
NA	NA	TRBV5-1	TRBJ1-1	CASSSTGGSTEAFF	TGCGCCAGCAGCTCTACAGGAGGGAGCACTGAAGCTTTCTTT
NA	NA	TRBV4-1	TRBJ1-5	CASSLKPGAEPNQPQHF	TGCGCCAGCAGCCTTAAACCGGGTGCGGAACCCAATCAGCCCCAGCATTTT
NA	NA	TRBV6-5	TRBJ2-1	CASSSPTEKEQFF	TGTGCCAGCAGTTCGCCGACAGAAAAAGAGCAGTTCTTC
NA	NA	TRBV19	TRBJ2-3	CASSTNRESSQYF	TGTGCCAGTAGTACAAACAGGGAGTCCTCGCAGTATTTT
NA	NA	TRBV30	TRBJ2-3	CAWSVQYTQYF	TGTGCCTGGAGTGTACAGTATACGCAGTATTTT
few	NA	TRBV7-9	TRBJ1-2	CASSSRATNYGYTF	TGTGCCAGCAGCTCCAGGGCCACGAACTATGGCTACACCTTC
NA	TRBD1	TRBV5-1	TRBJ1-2	CASSSGTGNYYGYTF	TGCGCCAGCAGCTCCGGGACAGGGAACTACTATGGCTACACCTTC
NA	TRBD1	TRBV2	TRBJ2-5	CASSDNRGLPETQYF	TGTGCCAGCAGTGACAACAGGGGGCTTCCGGAGACCCAGTACTTC